Sequencing of this TCR beta chain was carried out in a study of blood T cell repertoires in COVID-19. Whole-study context: COVID-19 samples, acute and convalescent, were from the United States, Italy and Spain. PBMCs, B-cell-depleted T cells, or T cells provided the cDNA or gDNA that made up the material.

The CDR3 consists of 16 residues. V was cut by 7 bases and J by 0 bases, with 13 bases left in between. In germline, CDR1 is SNHLY, CDR2 FYNNEI. Per the original data handling: Reference gene primer amplification gave nucleated cell count estimates. TCRdb's table, derived via immunoSEQ multiplex PCR, lists solely in-frame clones and lacks some. V and J calls and clone size follow that table, whereas D and trimming were derived from the DNA. The profile shows 200,000 to 250,000 clones, around 89% of them singletons. The V call is TRBV2, the J call TRBJ2-6, with a tentative D call TRBD1 (6 bases). Sequenced: peripheral blood. The TCR comes from a woman aged 40-49 years with acute or convalescent COVID-19. CDR3 nucleotides: TGTGCCAGCAAACAAGCAGGGGTCTCTGGGGCCAACGTCCTGACTTTC. This translates into CASKQAGVSGANVLTF.